This passage covers 21 T cell receptor beta chains from one sample sequenced in a study of technical replicates of blood from a handful of donors. TCRdb's copy holds only in-frame clones and misses some; the assay was immunoSEQ multiplex PCR. The sample holds 60,000 to 75,000 clones; about 87% are singletons and the top ten take around 5.5%. Sequencing used PBMCs. Every receptor here comes from a human donor in good health. Some clones in this sample may be carry-over from other donors' samples.

The chain uses TRBV5-4 and TRBJ2-5; D perhaps matches TRBD2 (5 bases). The V end was cut by 4 bases, the J end by 7 bases, with 11 bases between. The CDR3 is 12 amino acids. Looked up from germline, CDR1 is SGHNT and CDR2 is YYREEE (reference sequence). The CDR3 DNA follows: TGTGCCAGCAGCGGAGACGAGGGGACCCAGTACTTC. Its protein product is CASSGDEGTQYF.

The chain carries TRBV7-9 and TRBJ2-4; 7 bases align to TRBD2. V lost 1 base, J lost 6 bases, and 0 bases stayed unmatched. This CDR3 is built from 13 residues. CDR1 is SEHNR and CDR2 is FQNEAQ in the germline V gene (reference sequence). The CDR3 sequence is CASSLGGGNIQYF. The DNA for the CDR3 is TGTGCCAGCAGCTTAGGCGGGGGAAACATTCAGTACTTC. The full variable domain, in which reference TRBV7-9 and TRBJ2-4 provide the parts outside the CDR3, is DTGVSQNPRHKITKRGQNVTFRCDPISEHNRLYWYRQTLGQGPEFLTYFQNEAQLEKSRLLSDRFSAERPKGSFSTLEIQRTEQGDSAMYLCASSLGGGNIQYFGAGTRLSVL.

Details on this clone: This CDR3 is also generated by other DNA sequences in the sample. The V and J genes are TRBV5-6 and TRBJ2-6; no reliable D call. CDR3 size: 15 residues. V was shortened by 1 base and J by 0 bases, with 5 bases between the two germline ends. The germline V gene has CDR1 SGHDT and CDR2 YYEEEE. CDR3 DNA sequence: TGTGCCAGCAGCTTGCGGAGCTCTGGGGCCAACGTCCTGACTTTC. Its translation: CASSLRSSGANVLTF.

The chain uses TRBV6-6 and TRBJ2-1, with TRBD2 matching 9 bases. Unmatched junction bases numbered 9, after V lost 6 bases and J lost 6 bases. Germline V gives CDR1 MNHNY, CDR2 SVGAGI (reference sequence). There are 15 residues in the CDR3. CDR3 sequence reads: CASSNVAGVVNEQFF. The CDR3 DNA is TGTGCCAGCAGCAATGTAGCGGGAGTTGTCAATGAGCAGTTCTTC.

The gene calls are TRBV6-5 and TRBJ2-7; the match to TRBD1 covers 7 bases. Per the germline V gene, CDR1 is MNHEY and CDR2 is SVGAGI. This CDR3 has 15 residues. Trimming cost V 0 bases and J 3 bases; bases outside gene matches: 5. CDR3 nucleotides: TGTGCCAGCAGTTACTCTGACAGGGATAGCTACGAGCAGTACTTC. It translates to CASSYSDRDSYEQYF.

This chain's CDR3 is CASSYEDRPQETQYF. CDR3 bases: TGTGCCAGCAGTTACGAGGACAGACCCCAAGAGACCCAGTACTTC. The rearrangement joins TRBV6-6 to TRBJ2-5; TRBD1 is a possible D gene (6 bases). The CDR3 runs to 15 residues. Trimming stripped 2 bases from V and 1 base from J, with 11 bases between. The germline V gene encodes CDR1 MNHNY and CDR2 SVGAGI (reference sequence).

The gene calls are TRBV2 and TRBJ1-2, with 9 nucleotides matching TRBD1. The V segment lost 6 bases and the J segment 4 bases; nucleotides outside the gene matches: 6. This CDR3 spans 14 amino acids. The germline CDR1 and CDR2 sequences are SNHLY and FYNNEI. The DNA for the CDR3 is TGTGCCAGCAGAGCCGGGACAGGGTTCTATGGCTACACCTTC. It specifies CASRAGTGFYGYTF.

The chain is built from TRBV11-3 and TRBJ2-2; D remains unclear. CDR1 and CDR2 from the germline V gene are SGHNT and YENEEA. The V and J ends lost 5 bases and 3 bases respectively, with 4 bases between them. The CDR3 length is 12 residues. The CDR3 bases are TGTGCCAGCAGCCCGGACACCGGGGAGCTGTTTTTT. Translated: CASSPDTGELFF.

This chain links TRBV4-3 with TRBJ1-5; TRBD1 aligns across 7 bases. V lost 1 base, J lost 2 bases, and 2 bases stayed unmatched. Germline V gene data show CDR1 as LGHNA and CDR2 as YSLEER. The CDR3 runs 15 residues. The CDR3 bases are TGCGCCAGCAGCCAAGGACAGGGAGGCAATCAGCCCCAGCATTTT. As protein: CASSQGQGGNQPQHF.

This chain links TRBV19 with TRBJ1-6; D call uncertain. CDR1 and CDR2 from the germline V gene are LNHDA and SQIVND (reference sequence). Trimming took 5 bases from V and 6 from J, leaving 14 bases between them. The CDR3 sequence is 15 residues long. In DNA form, the CDR3 reads TGTGCCAGTAGTTACACAGTGGAAGGTAATTCACCCCTCCACTTT. It specifies CASSYTVEGNSPLHF.

This sequence joins TRBV5-6 and TRBJ2-1; TRBD2 is a possible D gene (6 bases). Trimming removed 0 bases at V and 3 bases at J, with 7 bases between. The CDR3 is 14 amino acids. Germline-derived CDR1 and CDR2 are SGHDT and YYEEEE. The CDR3 nucleotides are TGTGCCAGCAGCTTGGGGGGAGGCTACAATGAGCAGTTCTTC. Amino acid sequence: CASSLGGGYNEQFF.

The rearrangement uses TRBV6-5 and TRBJ1-6; D perhaps matches TRBD1 (6 bases). The CDR3 is 15 amino acids. V lost 6 bases, J lost 6 bases, and 15 bases lay in between. Germline assignment: CDR1 MNHEY and CDR2 SVGAGI. Here the CDR3 reads CASRLQGPGNSPLHF. In DNA form, the CDR3 reads TGTGCCAGCAGACTACAGGGACCGGGTAATTCACCCCTCCACTTT.

As DNA, the CDR3 is TGTGCCAGCAGCTCCCAGGGACTGAGCTCCTATAATTCACCCCTCCACTTT. It is translated as CASSSQGLSSYNSPLHF. The chain has TRBV11-1 and TRBJ1-6, with TRBD1 as a possible D gene (5 bases). CDR1 SGHAT and CDR2 FQDESV come from the germline V gene (reference sequence). The V gene lost 4 bases and the J gene lost 0 bases, with 13 bases spanning the gap. This CDR3 region has 17 residues.

V gene TRBV7-6 combines with J gene TRBJ2-5, with 7 bases that match TRBD2. Germline assignment: CDR1 SGHVS and CDR2 FNYEAQ. The CDR3 loop spans 15 amino acids. V lost 1 base, J lost 1 base, and 3 bases stayed unmatched. CDR3 in amino acids: CASSLETSRQETQYF. DNA of the CDR3: TGTGCCAGCAGCTTAGAGACTAGCCGCCAAGAGACCCAGTACTTC.

This clone was counted only a few times. The J gene is TRBJ1-2, the V gene TRBV6-5; no definite D call. This CDR3 is 12 amino acids long. Germline V lookup: CDR1 MNHEY, CDR2 SVGAGI. V was trimmed by 7 bases and J by 7 bases, leaving 13 bases between them. DNA for the CDR3: TGTGCCAGCACGCAGCGTACGGGTGGCTACACCTTC. Protein: CASTQRTGGYTF.

This chain joins TRBV9 and TRBJ2-7; no reliable D call. With 0 bases removed from V and 0 bases from J, the gap between germline ends came to 13 bases. Per germline, CDR1 SGDLS and CDR2 YYNGEE. The CDR3 length is 16 residues. DNA of the CDR3: TGTGCCAGCAGCGTAGGTTTCGGTATGAGCTCCTACGAGCAGTACTTC. This translates into CASSVGFGMSSYEQYF.

The rearrangement links TRBV18 to TRBJ1-5; 11 bases agree with TRBD1. The V segment lost 6 bases and the J segment 5 bases; nucleotides outside the gene matches: 6. This CDR3 is built from 15 residues. The germline CDR1 and CDR2 sequences are KGHSH and LQKENI. The DNA for the CDR3 is TGTGCCAGCTCGCCTGGACAGGGGGCGGATCAGCCCCAGCATTTT. Protein product: CASSPGQGADQPQHF.

V is TRBV18 and J is TRBJ2-5; D remains ambiguous. V gave up 3 bases and J gave up 5 bases, with 10 bases separating them. The CDR3 consists of 13 residues. Per the germline V gene, CDR1 is KGHSH and CDR2 is LQKENI. The CDR3 reads CASSPGSRETQYF. As DNA, the CDR3 is TGTGCCAGCTCACCGGGCAGCCGGGAGACCCAGTACTTC.

This rearrangement joins TRBV7-9 to TRBJ1-1; 8 bases map to TRBD1. V shed 4 bases, J shed 7 bases, and the junction held 14 bases outside the gene matches. The CDR3 consists of 16 residues. Germline CDR1 and CDR2: SEHNR and FQNEAQ (reference sequence). CDR3 DNA: TGTGCCAGCAGCTCGACGGACCGGGACAGGAGAGTTGAAGCTTTCTTT. Its translation is CASSSTDRDRRVEAFF.

The rearrangement joins TRBV5-6 to TRBJ1-3; D is ambiguous. Trimming took 4 bases from V and 2 from J, leaving 10 bases between them. Germline lookup yields CDR1 SGHDT and CDR2 YYEEEE. The CDR3 runs to 14 residues. The CDR3 bases are TGTGCCAGCAGCCTAATCTTGGCTGGAAACACCATATATTTT. Protein sequence: CASSLILAGNTIYF.

This clone was seen many times. The V and J genes are TRBV5-1 and TRBJ1-2; no definite D call. CDR3 size: 14 residues. Trimming took off 7 bases at V and 8 bases at J, with 21 bases between the two ends. The germline V gene encodes CDR1 SGHRS and CDR2 YFSETQ. CDR3 residues: CASYLSTSAEGYTF. The CDR3 nucleotides are TGCGCCAGCTACCTATCCACATCGGCGGAGGGCTACACCTTC.